The entry below gives a single TCR beta chain sequence along with its context. This entry is derived from a study of control samples from healthy donors and cancer patients. This CDR3 has 14 amino acids. CDR1 SNHLY and CDR2 FYNNEI come from the germline V gene. V lost 7 bases to trimming and J lost 1 base, with 8 bases between them. Only in-frame clones appear in the TCRdb table, and some are missing; sequencing was by immunoSEQ multiplex PCR. The top ten clones hold over 5.5% of a sample with approximately 72,000 clones, approximately 90% of them seen once. This receptor was obtained from a man aged 45-65 years in good health. The chain joins TRBV2 to TRBJ1-6, with D perhaps TRBD1 (5 bases). Specimen: blood. The chain's CDR3 is CASTGGSYNSPLHF. CDR3 in DNA: TGTGCCAGCACCGGGGGTTCCTATAATTCACCCCTCCACTTT.